The text below deals with one T cell receptor beta chain. This clone's antigen is unknown. Nothing much larger sits one base from this clone, and base qualities are not available. Library creation used the immunoSEQ multiplex PCR assay. This is the immuneACCESS table as TCRdb keeps it, with only in-frame sequences that have V and J called. A part of the clones is gone; compared with another copy, unresolved V genes explain less than half, and the rest is unexplained. The sample includes around 100,000 clones, with 60% to 85% observed a single time. Around 4.7% of the sample is held by the ten biggest clonotypes. Taken from cysteine to phenylalanine, the CDR3 has 16 residues. Only the CDR3 part of the read is kept: 48 bases, read in frame from the first base. V is shortened by 0 bases, J by 1 base, and the region joining them spans 13 bases. As encoded in the germline V gene, CDR1 is ENHRY while CDR2 is SYGVKD.

Mismatch repair deficiency in every enrolled patient was established by polymerase chain reaction or immunohistochemistry. Three patients who responded to pembrolizumab therapy underwent TCR sequencing. In the phase II trial, pembrolizumab PD-1 blockade was tested prospectively in advanced mismatch repair-deficient cancers, no matter which tissue of origin the cancers came from. Peripheral blood T cell samples were serially collected before and at multiple times after PD-1 blockade was started. Blood sampling times were expressed in weeks after the first pembrolizumab dose. The data derive from a study of PD-1 blockade in mismatch repair-deficient tumors (dated by TCRdb to between 2016 and 2019). With respect to the entire study: Between late 2013 and late 2016, the trial enrolled approximately 86 consecutive patients with about eleven types of mismatch repair-deficient cancer, all of whom had received prior treatment and were progressing. Tumor-associated T cell clones were tracked in the peripheral blood of patients responding to PD-1 blockade by deep sequencing of TCR CDR3 regions. Findings and caveats that apply to the study as a whole: Tumor-resident clones, often undetectable in blood before treatment, expanded rapidly after pembrolizumab and then contracted, generally before radiologic responses.

The receptor chain draws on TRBV10-3 and TRBJ2-7; the D gene is perhaps TRBD2, on 6 matching bases. The sample here was peripheral blood, taken 60 to 65 weeks after starting pembrolizumab. The sequence came from an adult with mismatch repair-deficient cancer. The CDR3 protein: CAISESASAHSYEQYF. The DNA sequence follows: TGTGCCATCAGTGAGTCGGCTAGCGCGCATTCCTACGAGCAGTACTTC.